The 22 T cell receptor beta chains below all came from one sample that was sequenced in a study of blood T cell repertoires in COVID-19. Sequencing used immunoSEQ multiplex PCR; TCRdb keeps in-frame clones, though not all of them. The data hold 210,000 or so clones, with 81% observed a single time. The sequencing sample was made of PBMCs or T cells enriched from blood (not recorded which). The receptors were gathered from a woman aged 45 to 65 with acute COVID-19.

The V gene is TRBV5-1, the J gene TRBJ2-7; 7 positions match TRBD1. Germline V lookup: CDR1 SGHRS, CDR2 YFSETQ. The CDR3 sequence is 18 residues long. V lost 4 bases to trimming and J lost 4 bases; unmatched junction nucleotides: 20. Here the CDR3 DNA reads TGCGCCAGCAGCCTATTTTCTTACCGACAGGGCCTTGGGTACGAGCAGTACTTC. Residues: CASSLFSYRQGLGYEQYF.

The chain has TRBV27 and TRBJ2-7; no reliable D call. V lost 1 base and J lost 3, with 7 bases in between. The CDR3 runs 13 residues. In germline, CDR1 is MNHEY, CDR2 SMNVEV (reference sequence). CDR3 sequence (DNA): TGTGCCAGCAGTTTATTAGGAGACTACGAGCAGTACTTC. It encodes CASSLLGDYEQYF.

This clone was seen more than once but under ten times. This sequence joins TRBV12-2 and TRBJ2-7; the table names TRBD1, a call not compared with the DNA. TRBV12-2 is a pseudogene segment. This CDR3 contains 16 residues. CDR3 amino acids: CASRFLFDRGGYEQYF. The CDR3 bases are TGTGCAAGTCGCTTCCTCTTTGACAGGGGAGGCTACGAGCAGTACTTC.

The gene calls are TRBV4-3 and TRBJ2-2; D is ambiguous. Germline CDR1 LGHNA, CDR2 YSLEER. Trimming stripped 2 bases from V and 0 bases from J, with 7 bases between. The CDR3 sequence is 15 residues long. DNA of the CDR3: TGCGCCAGCAGCCAAAACGGAGCGAACACCGGGGAGCTGTTTTTT. This encodes CASSQNGANTGELFF.

The chain joins TRBV5-1 to TRBJ2-5, with unresolved D. CDR1 and CDR2 from the germline V gene are SGHRS and YFSETQ. The CDR3 spans 12 residues. V gave up 2 bases and J gave up 4 bases, with 6 bases separating them. The CDR3 region is CASSFSSETQYF. Here the CDR3 DNA reads TGCGCCAGCAGCTTTTCATCAGAGACCCAGTACTTC. The variable domain in full, completed from reference TRBV5-1 and TRBJ2-5, reads KAGVTQTPRYLIKTRGQQVTLSCSPISGHRSVSWYQQTPGQGLQFLFEYFSETQRNKGNFPGRFSGRQFSNSRSEMNVSTLELGDSALYLCASSFSSETQYFGPGTRLLVL.

This clone was counted only a few times. The V call is TRBV6-2 or TRBV6-3, the J call TRBJ2-7; D is possibly TRBD1 (6 bases). There are 14 residues in the CDR3. CDR1 MNHEY and CDR2 SVGEGT come from the germline V gene. The V gene lost 5 bases and the J gene lost 6 bases, with 17 bases spanning the gap. CDR3 nucleotides: TGTGCCAGCAGTCTACAGGGCCAGATGCGCGAGCAGTACTTC. Protein: CASSLQGQMREQYF.

Points on this clone: Mismatch with germline at one junction end may stem from a read error. The chain combines TRBV5-1 with TRBJ1-6; tentatively, D is TRBD1 (5 bases). This CDR3 is 15 amino acids long. Germline CDR1 and CDR2: SGHRS and YFSETQ. In DNA, the CDR3 is TGCGCCCGCAGCATCGGGGGGGGAGATAATTCACCCCTCCACTTT. This gives the protein CARSIGGGDNSPLHF.

CDR3 bases: TGCGCCAGCAGCCCCGGACAGGCAAACACAGATACGCAGTATTTT. Residues: CASSPGQANTDTQYF. The genes are TRBV4-1 and TRBJ2-3, with 7 bases lining up with TRBD1. Germline CDR1 and CDR2: MGHRA and YSYEKL. There are 15 residues in the CDR3. Losses at the gene ends were 4 bases for V and 2 bases for J; bases not matched to a gene: 6.

The gene calls are TRBV10-3 and TRBJ1-5; 7 bases are shared with TRBD1. After removal of 6 bases from V and 5 bases from J, the junction contained 10 bases not matched to a gene. In germline, CDR1 is ENHRY, CDR2 SYGVKD. This CDR3 comprises 15 residues. CDR3: CAIRKQGTSDQPQHF. The CDR3 DNA sequence: TGTGCCATCAGAAAACAGGGGACATCAGATCAGCCCCAGCATTTT.

This chain connects TRBV27 to TRBJ2-1; maybe TRBD2 (6 bases). CDR3 length: 15 residues. The V gene lost 4 bases and the J gene lost 4 bases, with 14 bases spanning the gap. In germline, CDR1 is MNHEY, CDR2 SMNVEV (reference sequence). The CDR3 is CASSSPSAGYNEQFF. DNA of the CDR3: TGTGCCAGCAGTTCCCCCTCGGCGGGATACAATGAGCAGTTCTTC.

The chain carries TRBV27 and TRBJ1-2; 11 bases match TRBD1. The CDR3 extends over 15 amino acids. Looked up from germline, CDR1 is MNHEY and CDR2 is SMNVEV (reference sequence). V lost 4 bases and J lost 4; bases outside the gene matches: 5. Here the CDR3 DNA reads TGTGCCAGCAGTTCCCCAGGACAGGGGGCCTATGGCTACACCTTC. Its protein is CASSSPGQGAYGYTF.

This clone came up many times. The J gene is TRBJ2-5, the V gene TRBV5-1; 12 bases are shared with TRBD2. The CDR3 runs to 16 residues. The V segment lost 4 bases and the J segment 2 bases; nucleotides outside the gene matches: 6. In germline, CDR1 is SGHRS, CDR2 YFSETQ. The CDR3 DNA sequence: TGCGCCAGCAGCCTCACTAGCGGGGGGACACAAGAGACCCAGTACTTC. Protein product: CASSLTSGGTQETQYF.

The V call is TRBV25-1, the J call TRBJ2-1; possible D gene TRBD2, 7 bases. V lost 3 bases and J lost 15, with 15 bases in between. CDR3 length: 12 amino acids. Germline values: CDR1 MGHDK, CDR2 SYGVNS. This chain's CDR3 is CASSEGGGEVFF. CDR3 sequence (DNA): TGTGCCAGCAGTGAGGGAGGGGGGGAGGTGTTCTTC.

V and J are TRBV18 and TRBJ2-7, with D uncertain. The length of the CDR3 is 14 residues. V lost 6 bases and J lost 2, with 14 bases in between. Per germline, CDR1 KGHSH and CDR2 LQKENI. The CDR3 coding sequence is TGTGCCAGCTCTCCAACGAGTTCCCCCTACGAGCAGTACTTC. Amino acids: CASSPTSSPYEQYF.

The rearrangement uses TRBV5-1 and TRBJ1-2; no reliable D call. V was clipped by 3 bases and J by 6 bases, with 9 bases between them. Germline V gives CDR1 SGHRS, CDR2 YFSETQ. The CDR3 is made up of 12 amino acids. Written as DNA, the CDR3 is TGCGCCAGCAGCTCGTCGGGGAATGGCTACACCTTC. It specifies CASSSSGNGYTF.

The chain couples TRBV28 to TRBJ2-7; 9 bases map to TRBD1. CDR1 and CDR2 from the germline V gene are MDHEN and SYDVKM. The CDR3 is 15 amino acids. J lost 6 bases, V lost 1 base, and 7 bases had no gene match. CDR3 loop: CASSLSGTGSAEQYF. The CDR3 nucleotides read TGTGCCAGCAGTTTATCCGGGACAGGGTCCGCCGAGCAGTACTTC.

The rearrangement uses TRBV6-1 and TRBJ1-6; maybe TRBD1 (5 bases). The V end was cut by 2 bases, the J end by 6 bases, with 11 bases between. Germline V gene sequence: CDR1 MNHNS, CDR2 SASEGT. The CDR3 has 15 residues. The CDR3 coding sequence is TGTGCCAGCAGTGAATCGGACACACCTAATTCACCCCTCCACTTT. It translates to CASSESDTPNSPLHF.

This chain joins TRBV12-3 or TRBV12-4 and TRBJ1-2; TRBD1 aligns across 7 bases. This CDR3 is 13 amino acids long. J was trimmed by 4 bases and V by 6 bases; bases with no gene match: 5. The CDR3 loop is CASSGDRAYGYTF. CDR3 DNA: TGTGCCAGCAGCGGCGACAGGGCCTATGGCTACACCTTC.

The J gene is TRBJ2-2, the V gene TRBV18; TRBD2 matches 14 bases. From germline, CDR1 is KGHSH and CDR2 LQKENI. This CDR3 spans 16 amino acids. With 8 bases clipped from V and 3 bases from J, the junction kept 5 bases outside the gene matches. CDR3 DNA: TGTGCCAGCCCGGGACTAGCGGGAGTTGACACCGGGGAGCTGTTTTTT. It codes for CASPGLAGVDTGELFF.

The chain combines TRBV7-3 with TRBJ1-6, with TRBD1 identical over 8 bases. Per the germline V gene, CDR1 is SGHTA and CDR2 is FQGTGA. The V gene end was trimmed by 5 bases and the J gene end by 8 bases; junction bases not matched to a gene: 5. The CDR3 is 14 amino acids. CDR3 sequence (DNA): TGTGCCAGCAGCGCCACAGGGGGAGATTCACCCCTCCACTTT. Amino acids: CASSATGGDSPLHF.

V is TRBV6-5 and J is TRBJ1-6; tentatively, D is TRBD1 (5 bases). Trimming shortened V by 6 bases and J by 10 bases, and 13 bases separated the two germline ends. The germline V gene has CDR1 MNHEY and CDR2 SVGAGI. The CDR3 runs to 13 residues. The CDR3 DNA is TGTGCCAGCAGGATAGCGGGGGGATCACCCCTCCACTTT. This gives the protein CASRIAGGSPLHF.

The chain joins TRBV14 to TRBJ2-1; no clear D gene. Trimming pared 0 bases from V and 0 bases from J, leaving 12 bases between. In germline, CDR1 is SGHDN, CDR2 FVKESK. This CDR3 region has 17 residues. The CDR3 protein is CASSQDAVVSSYNEQFF. The DNA for the CDR3 is TGTGCCAGCAGCCAAGACGCGGTTGTGAGCTCCTACAATGAGCAGTTCTTC.